These 13 T cell receptor beta chains share one sample of origin, sequenced in a study of CD8+ T cells in alopecia areata (dated by TCRdb to 2017 to 2018). The method behind the library was the immunoSEQ multiplex PCR assay. To provide template for TCR sequencing, every sample had RNA extracted and reverse transcribed into cDNA. TCRdb holds this immuneACCESS table with in-frame rearrangements only. Some clones are missing; in checked studies, unresolved V genes explain under half, and the rest has no known cause. This sample comprises some 170,000 clones, less than 75% of them detected only once. The ten largest clones take up roughly an eighth of the sample. The time point label, read with the paper, signifies: baseline before oral tofacitinib. Sequenced material: CD8+ T cells sorted from blood, taken at week 0. These receptors originate from a human donor with alopecia areata.

This clone came up once. The chain couples TRBV4-2 to TRBJ2-2, with D unresolved. The CDR3 contains 15 residues. Trimming left V 4 bases short and J 4 bases short, with 13 bases between. Germline values: CDR1 LGHNA, CDR2 YNFKEQ. The CDR3 sequence: CASSPGPLGTGELFF. In DNA form, the CDR3 reads TGTGCCAGCAGCCCCGGCCCCTTAGGCACCGGGGAGCTGTTTTTT.

The rearrangement links TRBV9 to TRBJ1-4; D is uncertain. Trimming took off 4 bases at V and 4 bases at J, with 17 bases between the two ends. The CDR3 covers 16 residues. Germline-derived CDR1 and CDR2 are SGDLS and YYNGEE. This CDR3 is CASSSLTGSLNEKLFF. The CDR3 nucleotides are TGTGCCAGCAGCTCACTGACTGGGAGTCTTAATGAAAAACTGTTTTTT.

The rearrangement uses TRBV25-1 and TRBJ2-3; D possibly matches TRBD1 or TRBD2 (5 bases each). The CDR3 loop spans 15 amino acids. Trimming took off 6 bases at V and 8 bases at J, with 21 bases between the two ends. Germline V gives CDR1 MGHDK, CDR2 SYGVNS. The chain's CDR3 is CASRIAVGDSGTQYF. The CDR3 coding sequence is TGTGCCAGCAGGATCGCTGTGGGGGATTCGGGTACGCAGTATTTT.

The genes are TRBV6-5 and TRBJ1-5, with TRBD1 identical over 7 bases. The CDR3 has 15 amino acids. Germline-derived CDR1 and CDR2 are MNHEY and SVGAGI. Unmatched junction bases numbered 5, after V lost 4 bases and J lost 2 bases. The CDR3 here is CASSSTGARNQPQHF. In nucleotides, the CDR3 is TGTGCCAGCAGTTCCACAGGGGCGCGCAATCAGCCCCAGCATTTT.

This clone was counted a single time. The V gene is TRBV10-3, the J gene TRBJ1-1; D perhaps matches TRBD1 (5 bases). Deletions cut 6 bases from V and 5 bases from J, with 10 bases between. The CDR3 is 12 amino acids. From germline, CDR1 is ENHRY and CDR2 SYGVKD. The CDR3 protein is CAIREGWTEAFF. The CDR3 DNA reads as TGTGCCATCAGGGAGGGGTGGACTGAAGCTTTCTTT.

The rearrangement joins TRBV27 to TRBJ2-1; D might be TRBD1 (6 bases). This CDR3 has 15 amino acids. Trimming left V 5 bases short and J 0 bases short, with 11 bases between. Germline CDR1 MNHEY, CDR2 SMNVEV (reference sequence). In DNA form, the CDR3 reads TGTGCCAGCAGTCTAGGGGGACGCTCCTACAATGAGCAGTTCTTC. This codes for CASSLGGRSYNEQFF.

This clone was recorded a few times. This rearrangement joins TRBV7-8 to TRBJ2-2; TRBD2 matches 7 bases. The length of the CDR3 is 16 residues. Germline CDR1 and CDR2: SGHVS and FQNEAQ. V was pared by 5 bases and J by 1 base, with 7 bases of the junction left unmatched. CDR3 sequence (DNA): TGTGCCAGCAGCCCATGGACGGGGGGGAACACCGGGGAGCTGTTTTTT. It yields the protein CASSPWTGGNTGELFF.

The rearrangement uses TRBV7-9 and TRBJ2-7, with D tentatively TRBD1 (6 bases). Trimming left V 5 bases short and J 3 bases short, with 8 bases between. Germline CDR1 SEHNR, CDR2 FQNEAQ (reference sequence). This CDR3 spans 12 amino acids. CDR3 bases: TGTGCCAGCAGCCAACAGGGCTACGAGCAGTACTTC. The encoded protein is CASSQQGYEQYF.

The sample holds a few counts of this clone. The CDR3 DNA is TGTGCCACTACCGGGACAGGGGGCTACGAGCAGTACTTC. Protein sequence: CATTGTGGYEQYF. The chain uses TRBV27 and TRBJ2-7; TRBD1 agrees at 11 bases. The CDR3 totals 13 residues. After removal of 10 bases from V and 3 bases from J, the junction contained 5 bases not matched to a gene. CDR1 MNHEY and CDR2 SMNVEV come from the germline V gene (reference sequence).

The V gene is TRBV23-1, the J gene TRBJ1-5, with unresolved D. TRBV23-1 is an open reading frame, and its role is uncertain. The CDR3 loop spans 16 amino acids. With 4 bases removed from V and 5 bases from J, the gap between germline ends came to 18 bases. This CDR3 is CASSRQARIRDQPQHF. The CDR3 coding sequence is TGCGCCAGCAGTCGTCAGGCGCGGATCCGGGATCAGCCCCAGCATTTT.

Only one count was recorded for this clone. The J gene is TRBJ2-3, the V gene TRBV5-6; D could derive from TRBD1 or TRBD2 (5 bases each). V was cut by 2 bases and J by 2 bases, with 6 bases left in between. Per germline, CDR1 SGHDT and CDR2 YYEEEE. The CDR3 runs 13 residues. The CDR3: CASSFGTTDTQYF. CDR3 DNA sequence: TGTGCCAGCAGCTTTGGGACCACAGATACGCAGTATTTT.

The rearrangement uses TRBV7-8 and TRBJ2-7; 9 nucleotides line up with TRBD1. In germline, CDR1 is SGHVS, CDR2 FQNEAQ. This CDR3 comprises 15 residues. Trimming at V came to 4 bases and at J to 2 bases, leaving 6 bases not matched to a gene. The CDR3 DNA follows: TGTGCCAGCAGCTCCGGACAGGGGATGCCCTACGAGCAGTACTTC. It specifies CASSSGQGMPYEQYF.

The chain combines TRBV7-8 with TRBJ1-5; no reliable D call. This CDR3 region has 16 residues. V lost 0 bases and J 1 base, leaving 10 bases between the germline ends. In germline, CDR1 is SGHVS, CDR2 FQNEAQ. The CDR3 sequence: CASSLAMRESNQPQHF. The CDR3 bases are TGTGCCAGCAGCTTAGCCATGAGGGAGAGCAATCAGCCCCAGCATTTT. The variable domain in full, completed from reference TRBV7-8 and TRBJ1-5, reads GAGVSQSPRYKVAKRGQDVALRCDPISGHVSLFWYQQALGQGPEFLTYFQNEAQLDKSGLPSDRFFAERPEGSVSTLKIQRTQQEDSAVYLCASSLAMRESNQPQHFGDGTRLSIL.